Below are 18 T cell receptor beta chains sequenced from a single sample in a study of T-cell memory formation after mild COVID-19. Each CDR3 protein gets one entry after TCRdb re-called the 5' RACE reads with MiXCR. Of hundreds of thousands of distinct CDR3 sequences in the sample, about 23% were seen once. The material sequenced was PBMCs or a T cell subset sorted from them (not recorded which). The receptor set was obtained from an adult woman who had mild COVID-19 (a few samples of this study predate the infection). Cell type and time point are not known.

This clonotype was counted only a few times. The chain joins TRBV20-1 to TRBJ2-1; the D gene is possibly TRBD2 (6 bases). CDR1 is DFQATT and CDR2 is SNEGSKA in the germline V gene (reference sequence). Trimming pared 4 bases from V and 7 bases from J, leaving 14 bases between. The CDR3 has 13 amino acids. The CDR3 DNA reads TGCAGTGCTAACGGGAGAGGTCTGAATGAGCAGTTCTTC. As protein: CSANGRGLNEQFF.

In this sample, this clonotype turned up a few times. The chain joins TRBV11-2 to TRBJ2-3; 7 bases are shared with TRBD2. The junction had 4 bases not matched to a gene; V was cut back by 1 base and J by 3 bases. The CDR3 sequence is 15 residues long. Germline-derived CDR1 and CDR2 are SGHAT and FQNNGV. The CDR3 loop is CASSLGGGRTDTQYF. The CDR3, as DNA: TGTGCCAGCAGCTTAGGGGGCGGGAGAACAGATACGCAGTATTTT.

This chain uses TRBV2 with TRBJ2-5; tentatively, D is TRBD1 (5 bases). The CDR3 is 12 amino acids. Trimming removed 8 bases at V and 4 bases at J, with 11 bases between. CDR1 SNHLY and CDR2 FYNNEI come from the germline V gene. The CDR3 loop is CASRTGAETQYF. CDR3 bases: TGTGCCAGCCGAACAGGCGCAGAGACCCAGTACTTC.

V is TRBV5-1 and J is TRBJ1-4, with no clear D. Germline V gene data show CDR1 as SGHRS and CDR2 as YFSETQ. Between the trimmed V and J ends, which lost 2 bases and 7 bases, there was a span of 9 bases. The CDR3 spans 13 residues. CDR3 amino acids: CASSLDTSEKLFF. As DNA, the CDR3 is TGCGCCAGCAGCTTAGATACGAGTGAAAAACTGTTTTTT.

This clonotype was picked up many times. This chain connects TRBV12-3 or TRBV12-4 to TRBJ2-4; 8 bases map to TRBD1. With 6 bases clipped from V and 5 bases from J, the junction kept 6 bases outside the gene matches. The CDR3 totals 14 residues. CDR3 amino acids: CASRPGTGENIQYF. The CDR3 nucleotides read TGTGCCAGCAGACCCGGGACAGGAGAAAACATTCAGTACTTC.

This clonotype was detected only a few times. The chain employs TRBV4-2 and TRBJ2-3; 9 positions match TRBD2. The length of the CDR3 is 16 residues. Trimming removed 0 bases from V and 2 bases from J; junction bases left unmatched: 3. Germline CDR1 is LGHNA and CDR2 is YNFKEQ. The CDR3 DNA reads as TGTGCCAGCAGCCAAGAGGCGGGGGGGCTCACAGATACGCAGTATTTT. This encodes CASSQEAGGLTDTQYF.

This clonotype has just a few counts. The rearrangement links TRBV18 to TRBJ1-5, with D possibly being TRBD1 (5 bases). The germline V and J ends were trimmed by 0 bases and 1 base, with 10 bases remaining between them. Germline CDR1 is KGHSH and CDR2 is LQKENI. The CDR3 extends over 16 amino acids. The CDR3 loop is CASSPPSGTSNQPQHF. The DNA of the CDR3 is TGTGCCAGCTCACCACCTTCCGGGACGAGCAATCAGCCCCAGCATTTT.

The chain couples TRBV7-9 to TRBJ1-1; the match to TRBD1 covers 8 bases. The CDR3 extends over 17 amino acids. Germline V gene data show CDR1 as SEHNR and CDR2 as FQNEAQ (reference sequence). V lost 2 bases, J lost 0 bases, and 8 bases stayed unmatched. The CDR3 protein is CASSLPGQEKMNTEAFF. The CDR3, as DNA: TGTGCCAGCAGCTTACCGGGACAGGAAAAAATGAACACTGAAGCTTTCTTT.

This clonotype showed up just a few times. CDR3 sequence (DNA): TGTGCCAGCAGCTCCTTGACACTGCCCCCATTCGAGCAGTTCTTC. As protein: CASSSLTLPPFEQFF. The J gene is TRBJ2-1, the V gene TRBV7-9; D is uncertain. Germline V gene lookup returns CDR1 SEHNR and CDR2 FQNEAQ (reference sequence). The CDR3 contains 15 residues. The V gene lost 4 bases and the J gene lost 10 bases, with 20 bases spanning the gap.

The CDR3 is CSAPWDRGSSPLHF. CDR3 DNA: TGCAGTGCTCCTTGGGACAGGGGGTCTTCACCCCTCCACTTT. J is TRBJ1-6 and V is TRBV20-1, with 11 bases lining up with TRBD1. The CDR3 is made up of 14 amino acids. The V and J ends lost 5 bases and 9 bases, in that order; junction bases with no gene match: 6. The germline CDR1 and CDR2 sequences are DFQATT and SNEGSKA (reference sequence).

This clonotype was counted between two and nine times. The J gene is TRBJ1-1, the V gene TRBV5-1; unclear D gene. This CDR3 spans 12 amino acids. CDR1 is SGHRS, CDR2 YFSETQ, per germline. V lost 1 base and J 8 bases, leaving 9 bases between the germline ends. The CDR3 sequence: CASSLFGQEAFF. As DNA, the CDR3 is TGCGCCAGCAGCTTGTTTGGGCAGGAAGCTTTCTTT.

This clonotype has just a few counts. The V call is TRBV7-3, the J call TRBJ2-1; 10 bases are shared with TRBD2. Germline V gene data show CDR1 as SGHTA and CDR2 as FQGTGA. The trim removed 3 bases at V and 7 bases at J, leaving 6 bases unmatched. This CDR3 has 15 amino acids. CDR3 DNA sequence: TGTGCCAGCAGCTTCTCAGCGGGAGGGCCAAATGAGCAGTTCTTC. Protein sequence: CASSFSAGGPNEQFF.

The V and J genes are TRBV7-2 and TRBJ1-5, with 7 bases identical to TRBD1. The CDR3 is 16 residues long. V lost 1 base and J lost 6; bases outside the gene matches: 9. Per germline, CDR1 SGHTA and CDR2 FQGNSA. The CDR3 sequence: CASSLVTATGTQPQHF. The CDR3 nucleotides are TGTGCCAGCAGCTTAGTAACCGCGACAGGGACTCAGCCCCAGCATTTT.

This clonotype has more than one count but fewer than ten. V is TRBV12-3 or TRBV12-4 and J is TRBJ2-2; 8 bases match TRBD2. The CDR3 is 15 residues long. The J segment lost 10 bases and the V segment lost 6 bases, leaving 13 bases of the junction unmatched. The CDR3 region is CASSRGLAGIQELFF. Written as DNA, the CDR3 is TGTGCCAGCAGCCGAGGACTAGCTGGGATTCAGGAGCTGTTTTTT.

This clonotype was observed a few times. CDR3 in amino acids: CATSRVAGSSTDTQYF. The CDR3 DNA reads as TGTGCCACCAGCAGAGTTGCGGGGAGTAGCACAGATACGCAGTATTTT. V usage is TRBV15 and J usage is TRBJ2-3, with D perhaps matching TRBD2 (6 bases). The germline gives CDR1 LNHNV, CDR2 YYDKDF (reference sequence). The CDR3 contains 16 residues. Trimming pared 1 base from V and 0 bases from J, leaving 11 bases between.

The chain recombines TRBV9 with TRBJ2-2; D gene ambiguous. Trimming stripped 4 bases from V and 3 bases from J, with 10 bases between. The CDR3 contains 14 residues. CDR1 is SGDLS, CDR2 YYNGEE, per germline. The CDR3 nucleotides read TGTGCCAGCAGCAATGTGGGTCACACCGGGGAGCTGTTTTTT. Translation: CASSNVGHTGELFF.

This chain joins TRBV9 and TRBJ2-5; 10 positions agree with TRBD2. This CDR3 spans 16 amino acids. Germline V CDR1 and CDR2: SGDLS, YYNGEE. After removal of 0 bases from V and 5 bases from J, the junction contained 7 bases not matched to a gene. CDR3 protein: CASSVAASGGIETQYF. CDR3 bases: TGTGCCAGCAGCGTAGCGGCTAGCGGGGGCATCGAGACCCAGTACTTC.

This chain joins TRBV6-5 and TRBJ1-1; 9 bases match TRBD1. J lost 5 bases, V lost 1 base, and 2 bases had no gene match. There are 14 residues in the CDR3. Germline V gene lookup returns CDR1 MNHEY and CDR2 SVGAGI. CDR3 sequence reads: CASSYYRGQTEAFF. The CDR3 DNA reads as TGTGCCAGCAGTTACTACAGGGGGCAAACTGAAGCTTTCTTT.